Listed below are T cell receptor beta chains from one sample, sequenced in a study of CD8 T cells in ankylosing spondylitis. TCRdb reprocessed the 5' RACE reads with MiXCR, giving one entry per CDR3 protein. The table lists some 840,000 distinct CDR3 sequences, approximately 12% of them singletons, with under 0.6% in the top ten. The sequenced sample consisted of blood, either unsorted or a sorted T cell fraction (not recorded which). Every receptor here comes from a male donor with ankylosing spondylitis. Each CDR3 is given with its conserved first and last residue. The D gene is left open where the match is weak. Not all rows give a size; the values are once, few, many and, for expanded clones, a class.

CDR3aa: CSVVTGHDPPDTQYF
CDR3nt: TGCAGCGTTGTGACAGGGCATGATCCTCCAGATACGCAGTATTTT
v_gene: TRBV29-1
j_gene: TRBJ2-3
abundance: many
d_gene: TRBD1

CDR3aa: CSAPQNTGELFF
CDR3nt: TGCAGTGCTCCACAGAACACCGGGGAGCTGTTTTTT
v_gene: TRBV20-1
j_gene: TRBJ2-2
abundance: -
d_gene: -

CDR3aa: CASSPWSSGGADTQYF
CDR3nt: TGCGCCAGCAGCCCGTGGTCTAGCGGAGGGGCAGATACGCAGTATTTT
v_gene: TRBV5-1
j_gene: TRBJ2-3
abundance: few
d_gene: TRBD2

CDR3aa: CSAKTVEQYF
CDR3nt: TGCAGTGCTAAGACGGTCGAGCAGTACTTC
v_gene: TRBV20-1
j_gene: TRBJ2-7
abundance: few
d_gene: -

CDR3aa: CASSSGGAMQDTQYF
CDR3nt: TGTGCCAGCAGTAGCGGGGGGGCCATGCAAGATACGCAGTATTTT
v_gene: TRBV28
j_gene: TRBJ2-3
abundance: few
d_gene: TRBD2

CDR3aa: CASSFTLGQFF
CDR3nt: TGTGCCAGCAGTTTTACCCTTGGGCAGTTCTTC
v_gene: TRBV12-3/TRBV12-4
j_gene: TRBJ2-1
abundance: few
d_gene: -

CDR3aa: CASSLAPGDYEQYF
CDR3nt: TGTGCCAGCAGCTTAGCGCCAGGTGACTACGAGCAGTACTTC
v_gene: TRBV7-8
j_gene: TRBJ2-7
abundance: -
d_gene: -

CDR3aa: CSVERGAGEKLFF
CDR3nt: TGCAGCGTTGAAAGGGGGGCCGGTGAAAAACTGTTTTTT
v_gene: TRBV29-1
j_gene: TRBJ1-4
abundance: few
d_gene: -

CDR3aa: CSARSGAIQPQHF
CDR3nt: TGCAGTGCTAGGTCCGGGGCTATTCAGCCCCAGCATTTT
v_gene: TRBV20-1
j_gene: TRBJ1-5
abundance: few
d_gene: -

CDR3aa: CASQTGTAFGYTF
CDR3nt: TGCGCCAGCCAAACAGGGACTGCTTTTGGCTACACCTTC
v_gene: TRBV5-1
j_gene: TRBJ1-2
abundance: few
d_gene: -

CDR3aa: CSGVDGRHAEQYF
CDR3nt: TGCAGTGGGGTGGACGGGAGACACGCCGAGCAGTACTTC
v_gene: TRBV20-1
j_gene: TRBJ2-7
abundance: many
d_gene: -

CDR3aa: CASSRQGDYNSPLHF
CDR3nt: TGTGCCAGCAGCCGACAGGGGGACTATAATTCACCCCTCCACTTT
v_gene: TRBV5-6
j_gene: TRBJ1-6
abundance: few
d_gene: TRBD1

CDR3aa: CASSQKGGTVYNEQFF
CDR3nt: TGTGCCAGCAGTCAAAAAGGAGGGACAGTTTACAATGAGCAGTTCTTC
v_gene: TRBV12-3/TRBV12-4
j_gene: TRBJ2-1
abundance: few
d_gene: -

CDR3aa: CSATSDRDGPQFF
CDR3nt: TGCAGTGCTACGTCCGACAGGGATGGCCCACAGTTCTTC
v_gene: TRBV20-1
j_gene: TRBJ2-1
abundance: few
d_gene: TRBD1

CDR3aa: CASSPGGPLYEQYF
CDR3nt: TGCGCCAGCAGCCCCGGCGGACCCCTCTACGAGCAGTACTTC
v_gene: TRBV5-1
j_gene: TRBJ2-7
abundance: -
d_gene: -

CDR3aa: CASSSTETYEQYF
CDR3nt: TGTGCCAGCAGTTCCACAGAAACCTACGAGCAGTACTTC
v_gene: TRBV6-5
j_gene: TRBJ2-7
abundance: few
d_gene: -

CDR3aa: CASSSLDRGWGYTF
CDR3nt: TGTGCCAGCAGCTCCCTGGACAGGGGATGGGGCTACACCTTC
v_gene: TRBV7-9
j_gene: TRBJ1-2
abundance: few
d_gene: TRBD1

CDR3aa: CASRPKTGNTEAFF
CDR3nt: TGTGCCAGCAGACCTAAGACGGGAAACACTGAAGCTTTCTTT
v_gene: TRBV6-2/TRBV6-3
j_gene: TRBJ1-1
abundance: -
d_gene: -

CDR3aa: CSARSSRVGSSYNEQFF
CDR3nt: TGCAGTGCTAGGAGTTCAAGGGTAGGAAGCTCCTACAATGAGCAGTTCTTC
v_gene: TRBV20-1
j_gene: TRBJ2-1
abundance: -
d_gene: -

CDR3aa: CASSFELTSGRDNEQFF
CDR3nt: TGTGCCAGCAGCTTTGAACTGACTAGCGGGAGGGACAATGAGCAGTTCTTC
v_gene: TRBV7-2
j_gene: TRBJ2-1
abundance: many
d_gene: TRBD2

CDR3aa: CASTLPASTDTQYF
CDR3nt: TGTGCCAGTACCCTCCCGGCTAGCACAGATACGCAGTATTTT
v_gene: TRBV7-9
j_gene: TRBJ2-3
abundance: -
d_gene: -

CDR3aa: CASSRTTRTDTQYF
CDR3nt: TGTGCCAGCAGCCGGACAACCCGCACAGATACGCAGTATTTT
v_gene: TRBV3-1
j_gene: TRBJ2-3
abundance: -
d_gene: -

CDR3aa: CASSLVSGSYGYTF
CDR3nt: TGTGCCAGCAGCTTAGTGTCTGGGAGTTACGGCTACACCTTC
v_gene: TRBV11-2
j_gene: TRBJ1-2
abundance: few
d_gene: -

CDR3aa: CASSLGTTNVLTF
CDR3nt: TGTGCCAGCAGCTTGGGGACGACCAACGTCCTGACTTTC
v_gene: TRBV5-6
j_gene: TRBJ2-6
abundance: -
d_gene: -

CDR3aa: CASSVRWVGSGEAFF
CDR3nt: TGCGCCAGCAGCGTAAGGTGGGTAGGAAGCGGTGAAGCTTTCTTT
v_gene: TRBV4-1
j_gene: TRBJ1-1
abundance: few
d_gene: -

CDR3aa: CASTRASTSYEQYF
CDR3nt: TGTGCCAGCACTCGGGCTTCGACCTCCTACGAGCAGTACTTC
v_gene: TRBV12-3/TRBV12-4
j_gene: TRBJ2-7
abundance: -
d_gene: -

CDR3aa: CSPRQGEYGYTF
CDR3nt: TGCAGTCCCAGGCAAGGGGAATATGGCTACACCTTC
v_gene: TRBV20-1
j_gene: TRBJ1-2
abundance: -
d_gene: -

CDR3aa: CASSARGQGTYEQYF
CDR3nt: TGCGCCAGCAGCGCTCGGGGACAGGGGACCTACGAGCAGTACTTC
v_gene: TRBV5-1
j_gene: TRBJ2-7
abundance: few
d_gene: TRBD1

CDR3aa: CASSLGDGSRENEQFF
CDR3nt: TGTGCCAGCAGCTTGGGAGATGGATCTAGAGAGAATGAGCAGTTCTTC
v_gene: TRBV5-6
j_gene: TRBJ2-1
abundance: few
d_gene: -

CDR3aa: CSARAGDNSPLHF
CDR3nt: TGCAGTGCTAGAGCAGGGGACAATTCACCCCTCCACTTT
v_gene: TRBV20-1
j_gene: TRBJ1-6
abundance: few
d_gene: -

CDR3aa: CSANLVSNYGYTF
CDR3nt: TGCAGTGCTAACCTCGTTTCTAACTATGGCTACACCTTC
v_gene: TRBV20-1
j_gene: TRBJ1-2
abundance: -
d_gene: -

CDR3aa: CATSGETGYSTEAFF
CDR3nt: TGTGCCACCAGCGGAGAAACAGGGTACAGCACTGAAGCTTTCTTT
v_gene: TRBV15
j_gene: TRBJ1-1
abundance: -
d_gene: -

CDR3aa: CSARGHLMNTEAFF
CDR3nt: TGCAGTGCTAGAGGCCACCTAATGAACACTGAAGCTTTCTTT
v_gene: TRBV20-1
j_gene: TRBJ1-1
abundance: -
d_gene: -

CDR3aa: CSVEPIAGQETQYF
CDR3nt: TGCAGCGTTGAACCGATAGCGGGACAAGAGACCCAGTACTTC
v_gene: TRBV29-1
j_gene: TRBJ2-5
abundance: many
d_gene: TRBD2

CDR3aa: CASSSELAGDTEAFF
CDR3nt: TGTGCCAGCAGCTCCGAACTCGCAGGGGACACTGAAGCTTTCTTT
v_gene: TRBV5-6
j_gene: TRBJ1-1
abundance: few
d_gene: -

CDR3aa: CSSRKGTDTQYF
CDR3nt: TGCAGCTCCCGTAAGGGGACAGATACGCAGTATTTT
v_gene: TRBV29-1
j_gene: TRBJ2-3
abundance: few
d_gene: -

CDR3aa: CSVTGGIDTQYF
CDR3nt: TGCAGCGTCACAGGGGGAATAGATACGCAGTATTTT
v_gene: TRBV29-1
j_gene: TRBJ2-3
abundance: many
d_gene: TRBD1

CDR3aa: CSAPDKGNTIYF
CDR3nt: TGCAGTGCTCCCGACAAGGGAAACACCATATATTTT
v_gene: TRBV20-1
j_gene: TRBJ1-3
abundance: -
d_gene: -